This T cell receptor beta chain was identified in a study of T cells after yellow fever vaccination. Study-level results: Abundant bulk-population clonotypes could contaminate the FACS-sorted repertoires.

This CDR3 region has 13 residues. Germline values: CDR1 SGHRS, CDR2 YFSETQ. Trimming took 4 bases from V and 5 from J, leaving 12 bases between them. For this clonotype: Its antigen is as yet unknown.

Universal primer sites and UMIs were introduced during 5'RACE template-switching synthesis of TCR cDNA. TCRdb re-called the 5' RACE reads through MiXCR, storing one row per CDR3 protein. This sample has more than 300,000 distinct CDR3 sequences; 3.5% to 4.5% occur once, and the top ten carry 15% to 20%. The origin of this receptor is a man aged 18 to 35 who received the YFV17D yellow fever vaccine. The chain joins TRBV5-1 to TRBJ1-1; a weak D match, TRBD1 (5 bases). The material was PBMCs, obtained 15 days after the yellow fever booster vaccination. The DNA of the CDR3 is TGCGCCAGCAGCCCCGACAGTCGTACTGAAGCTTTCTTT. This codes for CASSPDSRTEAFF.